Below, 18 T cell receptor beta chains from the same sample are listed, as sequenced in a study of CD8 T cells in ankylosing spondylitis. No antigen has been assigned to these receptors. Study-level results: Under 10 highly homologous variants formed a TCR beta motif that appeared characteristic of ankylosing spondylitis blood.

In TCRdb, the 5' RACE reads were re-called with MiXCR into one record per CDR3 protein. The sample lists 250,000 to 350,000 distinct CDR3 sequences, roughly 8% occurring once. The material sequenced was blood, either unsorted or a sorted T cell fraction (not recorded which). These receptor sequences come from a male donor with ankylosing spondylitis.

A few counts support this clonotype. V gene TRBV12-3 or TRBV12-4 combines with J gene TRBJ2-3, with 14 bases lining up with TRBD2. J lost 11 bases, V lost 5 bases, and 6 bases had no gene match. The CDR3 consists of 14 residues. CDR3 sequence: CASSPNGLAGGQYF. The CDR3 nucleotides are TGTGCCAGCAGTCCAAACGGACTAGCGGGAGGGCAGTATTTT.

This clonotype showed up just a few times. The chain carries TRBV20-1 and TRBJ2-1; 11 bases line up with TRBD2. The CDR3 has 15 amino acids. From germline, CDR1 is DFQATT and CDR2 SNEGSKA (reference sequence). The junction had 11 bases not matched to a gene; V was cut back by 6 bases and J by 7 bases. CDR3 region: CSALSGRGGLNEQFF. CDR3 in DNA: TGCAGTGCCCTTAGCGGGAGGGGGGGGCTGAATGAGCAGTTCTTC.

The table lists this clonotype with a few counts. The V and J genes are TRBV20-1 and TRBJ2-1, with D possibly being TRBD1 (6 bases). The CDR3 length is 14 residues. Trimming left V 5 bases short and J 7 bases short, with 18 bases between. Germline V gene data show CDR1 as DFQATT and CDR2 as SNEGSKA (reference sequence). CDR3 in DNA: TGCAGTGCTGGAAACAGGGTACTGGGTAATGAGCAGTTCTTC. This gives the protein CSAGNRVLGNEQFF.

Only a few counts were recorded for this clonotype. The gene calls are TRBV18 and TRBJ1-1; D gene ambiguous. The CDR3 is 15 residues long. Trimming removed 4 bases from V and 0 bases from J, with 12 bases in between. The germline V gene has CDR1 KGHSH and CDR2 LQKENI. CDR3 in amino acids: CASSQVRVVNTEAFF. The CDR3 region has the DNA TGTGCCAGCTCACAGGTCCGGGTGGTGAACACTGAAGCTTTCTTT.

This chain connects TRBV5-6 to TRBJ1-1; D possibly corresponds to TRBD1 (6 bases). CDR1 SGHDT and CDR2 YYEEEE come from the germline V gene. The V and J ends lost 5 bases and 13 bases respectively, with 21 bases between them. This CDR3 spans 13 amino acids. CDR3 protein: CASSSDSAPSFFF. The CDR3 DNA sequence: TGTGCCAGCAGTTCGGACAGTGCCCCCTCTTTTTTCTTT.

This chain uses TRBV5-1 with TRBJ2-7, with D perhaps TRBD1 (5 bases). Trimming pared 2 bases from V and 10 bases from J, leaving 19 bases between. The CDR3 spans 14 residues. In germline, CDR1 is SGHRS, CDR2 YFSETQ. The CDR3 DNA sequence: TGCGCCAGCAGCTTCGGCAGGGATGTCTATGGACAGTACTTC. It encodes CASSFGRDVYGQYF.

This clonotype was recorded a few times. The J gene is TRBJ2-7, the V gene TRBV4-1; 7 positions match TRBD1. Germline V gene data show CDR1 as MGHRA and CDR2 as YSYEKL. The CDR3 is made up of 14 amino acids. The junction had 7 bases not matched to a gene; V was cut back by 6 bases and J by 2 bases. The CDR3 spells CASSPDRRPYEQYF. The CDR3, as DNA: TGCGCCAGCAGTCCGGACAGGCGTCCCTACGAGCAGTACTTC.

This clonotype was seen ten or more times. The chain employs TRBV25-1 and TRBJ2-7, with TRBD1 identical over 9 bases. The germline V gene has CDR1 MGHDK and CDR2 SYGVNS. J gave up 5 bases and V 6 bases, and 2 bases lay outside the gene matches. The CDR3 extends over 12 amino acids. The CDR3 reads CASRDRGDEQYF. The CDR3 bases are TGTGCCAGCAGGGACAGGGGAGACGAGCAGTACTTC.

The sample holds a few counts of this clonotype. The chain joins TRBV7-2 to TRBJ2-3; 10 nucleotides align to TRBD2. This CDR3 is 14 amino acids long. The V gene end was trimmed by 4 bases and the J gene end by 4 bases; junction bases not matched to a gene: 2. From germline, CDR1 is SGHTA and CDR2 FQGNSA. The CDR3 reads CASSWGTSADTQYF. The CDR3 coding sequence is TGTGCCAGCAGCTGGGGGACTAGCGCAGATACGCAGTATTTT.

This clonotype has just a few counts. J is TRBJ2-3 and V is TRBV9; D might be TRBD1 or TRBD2, each matching 5 bases. This CDR3 comprises 15 residues. Germline CDR1 SGDLS, CDR2 YYNGEE. With 0 bases removed from V and 1 base from J, the gap between germline ends came to 9 bases. The CDR3 loop reads CASSVVRGRTDTQYF. The CDR3 nucleotides are TGTGCCAGCAGCGTAGTTCGGGGCCGCACAGATACGCAGTATTTT.

This clonotype was recorded many times. V is TRBV11-2 and J is TRBJ1-4, with unresolved D. The CDR3 covers 12 residues. Germline CDR1 SGHAT, CDR2 FQNNGV. V was pared by 4 bases and J by 4 bases, with 4 bases between. The CDR3 reads CASSYGNEKLFF. In DNA, the CDR3 is TGTGCCAGCAGCTATGGTAATGAAAAACTGTTTTTT.

The J gene is TRBJ1-1, the V gene TRBV12-3 or TRBV12-4; the match to TRBD1 covers 7 bases. This CDR3 region has 15 residues. The ends lost 0 bases at V and 2 bases at J; junction bases unmatched: 3. This CDR3 is CASSLAGGYNTEAFF. The CDR3 nucleotides read TGTGCCAGCAGTTTAGCAGGGGGCTATAACACTGAAGCTTTCTTT.

The genes are TRBV29-1 and TRBJ2-3; no clear D gene. V dropped 3 bases and J dropped 5 bases, with 6 bases sitting between them. Germline loops: CDR1 SQVTM, CDR2 ANQGSEA. CDR3 length: 11 residues. The CDR3, as DNA: TGCAGCGTTGAGTTGCTAGATACGCAGTATTTT. This gives the protein CSVELLDTQYF.

The CDR3 nucleotides read TGTGCCAGCAGTTTACGCCTGAATCAGCCCCAGCATTTT. This sequence encodes CASSLRLNQPQHF. The chain couples TRBV12-3 or TRBV12-4 to TRBJ1-5; D not resolved. CDR3 length: 13 amino acids. V dropped 2 bases and J dropped 4 bases, with 6 bases sitting between them.

This clonotype was recorded many times. The rearrangement joins TRBV7-2 to TRBJ1-5; D unresolved. Germline V CDR1 and CDR2: SGHTA, FQGNSA. This CDR3 has 14 residues. Trimming cost V 5 bases and J 3 bases, with 11 bases left between them. The CDR3 nucleotides read TGTGCCAGCAGCCCGGGGAGCCCCAATCAGCCCCAGCATTTT. This codes for CASSPGSPNQPQHF.

This clonotype was recorded only once. This rearrangement joins TRBV6-1 to TRBJ2-5; D may be TRBD1 or TRBD2 (5 bases each). V was clipped by 11 bases and J by 5 bases, with 18 bases between them. CDR1 is MNHNS and CDR2 is SASEGT in the germline V gene. This CDR3 has 13 residues. For the CDR3, the DNA is TGTGCCGACCAGGGAGTAGTTGGGGAGACCCAGTACTTC. Translating gives CADQGVVGETQYF.

The rearrangement joins TRBV20-1 to TRBJ2-4; D may be TRBD2 (6 bases). CDR3 length: 12 amino acids. Trimming shortened V by 4 bases and J by 3 bases, and 7 bases separated the two germline ends. The germline CDR1 and CDR2 sequences are DFQATT and SNEGSKA (reference sequence). CDR3: CSATGLKNIQYF. The DNA for the CDR3 is TGCAGTGCTACGGGACTCAAAAACATTCAGTACTTC.

The chain couples TRBV7-3 to TRBJ2-7, with unresolved D. The V end lost 5 bases, the J end lost 6 bases, and 20 bases lay between the germline ends. The CDR3 loop spans 15 amino acids. Germline V gives CDR1 SGHTA, CDR2 FQGTGA. The CDR3 loop is CASSQSALESREQYF. The CDR3, as DNA: TGTGCCAGCAGCCAAAGCGCGCTAGAGAGTCGCGAGCAGTACTTC.